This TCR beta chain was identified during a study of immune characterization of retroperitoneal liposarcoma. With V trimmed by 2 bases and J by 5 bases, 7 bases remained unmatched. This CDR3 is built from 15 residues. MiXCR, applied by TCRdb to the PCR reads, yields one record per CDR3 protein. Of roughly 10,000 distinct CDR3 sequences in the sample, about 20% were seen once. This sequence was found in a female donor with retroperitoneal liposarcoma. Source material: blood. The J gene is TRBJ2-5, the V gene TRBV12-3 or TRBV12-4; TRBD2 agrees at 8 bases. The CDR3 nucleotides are TGTGCCAGCAGTTTACATAGCGGGAAAGGGGAGACCCAGTACTTC. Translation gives CASSLHSGKGETQYF.